A selection of T cell receptor beta chains follows, all from one sample in a study of TIL therapy for anti-PD-1-resistant metastatic lung cancer. Here immunoSEQ multiplex PCR was the method, and the copy in TCRdb shows in-frame clones only, minus some. The sample lists approximately 12,000 clones; roughly 60% were seen once. Source: tumor tissue, taken at baseline. The receptors come from a person aged 30 to 80 with non-small cell lung cancer. Both conserved end residues are part of each CDR3. The order of the fields is J gene, clone size, D gene, V gene, CDR3 protein, CDR3 DNA. A D gene is named only where the DNA matches it firmly. The listing skips clone size in some rows; elsewhere it reads once, few, many or a size class.

j_call: TRBJ2-1
clone_size: -
d_call: TRBD1
v_call: TRBV28
cdr3_aa: CASSPGQGSYNEQFF
cdr3_nt: TGTGCCAGCAGTCCGGGACAGGGTTCCTACAATGAGCAGTTCTTC

j_call: TRBJ2-7
clone_size: medium-sized
d_call: -
v_call: TRBV6-5
cdr3_aa: CASNPGETYEQYF
cdr3_nt: TGTGCCAGCAACCCAGGGGAGACCTACGAGCAGTACTTC

j_call: TRBJ1-2
clone_size: large
d_call: TRBD1
v_call: TRBV25-1
cdr3_aa: CASSATGFTYGYTF
cdr3_nt: TGTGCCAGCAGTGCGACAGGGTTTACCTATGGCTACACCTTC

j_call: TRBJ2-3
clone_size: -
d_call: -
v_call: TRBV11-3
cdr3_aa: CASSLIEEGGADTQYF
cdr3_nt: TGTGCCAGCAGCTTAATCGAGGAAGGGGGAGCGGATACGCAGTATTTT

j_call: TRBJ2-3
clone_size: -
d_call: -
v_call: TRBV6-5
cdr3_aa: CASSLPLDYTDTQYF
cdr3_nt: TGTGCCAGCAGCCTCCCCTTAGACTACACAGATACGCAGTATTTT

j_call: TRBJ2-7
clone_size: few
d_call: -
v_call: TRBV7-8
cdr3_aa: CASSLGNSYEQYF
cdr3_nt: TGTGCCAGCAGCTTAGGAAACAGCTACGAGCAGTACTTC

j_call: TRBJ1-2
clone_size: -
d_call: -
v_call: TRBV6-5
cdr3_aa: CASSYRGGIYGYTF
cdr3_nt: TGTGCCAGCAGTTACCGCGGAGGCATATATGGCTACACCTTC

j_call: TRBJ1-1
clone_size: once
d_call: -
v_call: TRBV10-3
cdr3_aa: CAMSRSWDTEAFF
cdr3_nt: TGTGCCATGTCGAGGAGCTGGGACACTGAAGCTTTCTTT

j_call: TRBJ1-2
clone_size: -
d_call: -
v_call: TRBV20-1
cdr3_aa: CSASQVNYGYTF
cdr3_nt: TGCAGTGCTAGTCAGGTTAACTATGGCTACACCTTC

j_call: TRBJ1-1
clone_size: -
d_call: -
v_call: TRBV19
cdr3_aa: CASSIIGRSNTEAFF
cdr3_nt: TGTGCCAGTAGTATTATCGGGAGAAGTAACACTGAAGCTTTCTTT

j_call: TRBJ2-5
clone_size: -
d_call: -
v_call: TRBV5-1
cdr3_aa: CASTTETGGWGTQYF
cdr3_nt: TGCGCCAGCACCACCGAGACGGGGGGCTGGGGGACCCAGTACTTC

j_call: TRBJ2-2
clone_size: -
d_call: -
v_call: TRBV3-1/TRBV3-2
cdr3_aa: CASSQGGRNTGELFF
cdr3_nt: TGTGCCAGCAGCCAAGGAGGGAGAAACACCGGGGAGCTGTTTTTT

j_call: TRBJ2-1
clone_size: -
d_call: -
v_call: TRBV9
cdr3_aa: CASSARPIASSYNEQFF
cdr3_nt: TGTGCCAGCAGCGCGCGCCCTATAGCGAGCTCCTACAATGAGCAGTTCTTC

j_call: TRBJ2-7
clone_size: -
d_call: -
v_call: TRBV29-1
cdr3_aa: CSVVGGASVEQYF
cdr3_nt: TGCAGCGTTGTCGGGGGCGCATCGGTCGAGCAGTACTTC

j_call: TRBJ2-5
clone_size: -
d_call: TRBD1
v_call: TRBV5-6
cdr3_aa: CASRRKGQPQETQYF
cdr3_nt: TGTGCCAGCAGACGAAAGGGACAGCCCCAAGAGACCCAGTACTTC

j_call: TRBJ2-3
clone_size: -
d_call: -
v_call: TRBV18
cdr3_aa: CASSFGGGDGTLTDTQYF
cdr3_nt: TGTGCCAGCTCATTTGGCGGTGGGGACGGCACCCTCACAGATACGCAGTATTTT

j_call: TRBJ1-5
clone_size: -
d_call: -
v_call: TRBV19
cdr3_aa: CASSIDPWSPQHF
cdr3_nt: TGTGCCAGTAGTATAGACCCTTGGTCCCCCCAGCATTTT

j_call: TRBJ2-3
clone_size: -
d_call: TRBD1
v_call: TRBV5-1
cdr3_aa: CASSMETGGLADTQYF
cdr3_nt: TGCGCCAGCAGCATGGAGACAGGGGGTCTCGCAGATACGCAGTATTTT

j_call: TRBJ2-7
clone_size: few
d_call: TRBD1
v_call: TRBV5-1
cdr3_aa: CASSSSGTGGNEQYF
cdr3_nt: TGCGCCAGCAGCTCCTCCGGGACAGGGGGCAACGAGCAGTACTTC

j_call: TRBJ1-2
clone_size: -
d_call: -
v_call: TRBV7-3
cdr3_aa: CASSLTGGYYGYTF
cdr3_nt: TGTGCCAGCAGCTTAACGGGGGGATATTATGGCTACACCTTC

j_call: TRBJ1-2
clone_size: -
d_call: TRBD1
v_call: TRBV4-1
cdr3_aa: CASSQDGQVFNYGYTF
cdr3_nt: TGCGCCAGCAGCCAAGATGGACAGGTATTTAACTATGGCTACACCTTC

j_call: TRBJ2-3
clone_size: -
d_call: -
v_call: TRBV6-6
cdr3_aa: CASSSQKAASTDTQYF
cdr3_nt: TGTGCCAGCAGTTCACAGAAGGCAGCGAGCACAGATACGCAGTATTTT

j_call: TRBJ2-2
clone_size: -
d_call: TRBD1
v_call: TRBV2
cdr3_aa: CASSTGTGGTGELFF
cdr3_nt: TGTGCCAGCAGCACAGGGACAGGGGGCACCGGGGAGCTGTTTTTT

j_call: TRBJ2-7
clone_size: few
d_call: TRBD2
v_call: TRBV3-1/TRBV3-2
cdr3_aa: CASSQEWSSGGAVGQYF
cdr3_nt: TGTGCCAGCAGCCAAGAATGGTCGAGCGGGGGGGCCGTGGGGCAGTACTTC

j_call: TRBJ2-1
clone_size: once
d_call: TRBD2
v_call: TRBV5-1
cdr3_aa: CASSLGTSGTQRENEQFF
cdr3_nt: TGCGCCAGCAGCCTAGGGACTAGCGGGACTCAAAGGGAGAATGAGCAGTTCTTC

j_call: TRBJ2-1
clone_size: -
d_call: TRBD2
v_call: TRBV5-1
cdr3_aa: CASSWQRGSYNEQFF
cdr3_nt: TGCGCCAGCAGCTGGCAGCGGGGGAGCTACAATGAGCAGTTCTTC

j_call: TRBJ1-4
clone_size: medium-sized
d_call: -
v_call: TRBV3-1/TRBV3-2
cdr3_aa: CASSQSEKLFF
cdr3_nt: TGTGCCAGCAGCCAGTCCGAAAAACTGTTTTTT

j_call: TRBJ2-2
clone_size: large
d_call: -
v_call: TRBV27
cdr3_aa: CASTRSSNTGELFF
cdr3_nt: TGTGCCAGCACCCGGTCATCGAACACCGGGGAGCTGTTTTTT

j_call: TRBJ1-1
clone_size: few
d_call: TRBD1
v_call: TRBV19
cdr3_aa: CASSGSGQGTEAFF
cdr3_nt: TGTGCCAGTAGTGGATCGGGACAGGGGACTGAAGCTTTCTTT

j_call: TRBJ2-7
clone_size: -
d_call: -
v_call: TRBV6-6
cdr3_aa: CASSYSTAEQYF
cdr3_nt: TGTGCCAGCAGTTACTCGACGGCCGAGCAGTACTTC

j_call: TRBJ2-7
clone_size: -
d_call: -
v_call: TRBV7-2
cdr3_aa: CASSSGGHEQYF
cdr3_nt: TGTGCCAGCAGCTCCGGGGGCCACGAGCAGTACTTC

j_call: TRBJ2-5
clone_size: -
d_call: -
v_call: TRBV9
cdr3_aa: CASSVTDQETQYF
cdr3_nt: TGTGCCAGCAGCGTAACAGATCAAGAGACCCAGTACTTC

j_call: TRBJ2-2
clone_size: -
d_call: TRBD2
v_call: TRBV29-1
cdr3_aa: CSVRLAGINTGELFF
cdr3_nt: TGCAGCGTTCGACTAGCGGGGATCAACACCGGGGAGCTGTTTTTT

j_call: TRBJ2-3
clone_size: -
d_call: -
v_call: TRBV12-3/TRBV12-4
cdr3_aa: CASSRGTDTQYF
cdr3_nt: TGTGCCAGCAGTCGAGGCACAGATACGCAGTATTTT

j_call: TRBJ2-1
clone_size: few
d_call: TRBD2
v_call: TRBV7-2
cdr3_aa: CASSSLGWLAGVDEQFF
cdr3_nt: TGTGCCAGCAGCTCTCTGGGTTGGCTAGCGGGAGTTGATGAGCAGTTCTTC

j_call: TRBJ2-5
clone_size: -
d_call: -
v_call: TRBV5-6
cdr3_aa: CASAPNIGETQYF
cdr3_nt: TGTGCCAGCGCTCCGAACATAGGAGAGACCCAGTACTTC

j_call: TRBJ2-5
clone_size: -
d_call: -
v_call: TRBV19
cdr3_aa: CASREQGGTGRSQYF
cdr3_nt: TGTGCCAGTAGGGAGCAGGGGGGGACGGGGAGATCCCAGTACTTC